This T cell receptor beta chain is drawn from a study of blood T cells in healthy people across ages. They isolated at least 7 million PBMCs from each sample. Primers used in a second PCR of about 6 to 11 cycles were a sample-barcoded 5' primer and a J-beta primer mix. Every cDNA molecule bore a tag from a template-switch adaptor containing 12 random nucleotides. TCRdb reanalysed the 5' RACE reads using MiXCR and keeps one entry per CDR3 protein. The repertoire holds more than 800,000 distinct CDR3 sequences, with under 30% as singletons. Trimming left V 3 bases short and J 0 bases short, with 2 bases between. Germline CDR1 reads MNHNS; CDR2 reads SASEGT. CDR3 length: 12 residues. This clonotype occurred many times.

Material for sequencing was blood. This TCR came from a woman aged 80 or over in good health. This chain connects TRBV6-1 to TRBJ2-5; D not resolved. The CDR3 sequence is CASSEYQETQYF. CDR3 sequence (DNA): TGTGCCAGCAGTGAGTACCAAGAGACCCAGTACTTC.